This TCR beta chain derives from a study of control samples from healthy donors and cancer patients. The CDR3 has 13 residues. V lost 8 bases and J lost 0, with 10 bases in between. Assay: immunoSEQ multiplex PCR; the TCRdb copy retains only in-frame clones and omits some. The repertoire holds about 180,000 clones, about 92% seen once, with more than 1.3% in the top ten. This chain connects TRBV12-3 or TRBV12-4 to TRBJ1-1, with D hard to call. This TCR came from a young man in good health. Sequenced: blood. The CDR3 DNA follows: TGTGCCAGCGGCGATAAAATGAACACTGAAGCTTTCTTT. This encodes CASGDKMNTEAFF.